The 20 T cell receptor beta chains reported below all come from one sample, sequenced in a study of PD-1 blockade in classical Hodgkin lymphoma. Profiling relied on immunoSEQ multiplex PCR, and the TCRdb table lists in-frame clones only, not all of them. The table has almost 20,000 clones, around four fifths seen once; the top ten hold 6.5% to 8%. Time point meaning: cycle 4 day 1 (C4D1), after more than five weeks of nivolumab. No patient escaped relapse after autologous stem cell transplantation, and brentuximab vedotin exposure varied. Thawed PBMCs were the source of CD8+ T cells, obtained through magnetic negative selection. The starting material was CD8+ T cells from blood, obtained before the fourth cycle of nivolumab. These TCRs come from a human donor with classical Hodgkin lymphoma.

The chain employs TRBV19 and TRBJ2-5; TRBD1 matches at 8 bases. This CDR3 region has 14 residues. V lost 10 bases, J lost 5 bases, and 12 bases stayed unmatched. Germline assignment: CDR1 LNHDA and CDR2 SQIVND (reference sequence). In DNA, the CDR3 is TGTGCCACCGTCGCCCCGACAGGGGCCGAGACCCAGTACTTC. Amino acid sequence: CATVAPTGAETQYF. The full variable domain, its missing parts supplied by reference TRBV19 and TRBJ2-5, is DGGITQSPKYLFRKEGQNVTLSCEQNLNHDAMYWYRQDPGQGLRLIYYSQIVNDFQKGDIAEGYSVSREKKESFPLTVTSAQKNPTAFYLCATVAPTGAETQYFGPGTRLLVL.

The chain joins TRBV6-5 to TRBJ1-5; TRBD1 matches 7 bases. The CDR3 is 15 residues long. V lost 6 bases, J lost 3 bases, and 8 bases stayed unmatched. Germline CDR1 MNHEY, CDR2 SVGAGI. DNA of the CDR3: TGTGCCAGCAGCTCGACAGGGCTAGACAATCAGCCCCAGCATTTT. Translating it yields CASSSTGLDNQPQHF.

The V call is TRBV6-6, the J call TRBJ2-7; perhaps TRBD1 as D (5 bases). There are 15 residues in the CDR3. Germline loops: CDR1 MNHNY, CDR2 SVGAGI (reference sequence). The V end lost 0 bases, the J end lost 2 bases, and 11 bases lay between the germline ends. CDR3 DNA sequence: TGTGCCAGCAGTTACTCGCCCCAGGGTGCCTACGAGCAGTACTTC. Translation: CASSYSPQGAYEQYF.

V and J are TRBV27 and TRBJ2-7, with TRBD2 matching 16 bases. With V trimmed by 6 bases and J by 7 bases, 9 bases remained unmatched. CDR3 length: 16 residues. Looked up from germline, CDR1 is MNHEY and CDR2 is SMNVEV (reference sequence). The CDR3 loop is CASSPAGLAGGGEQYF. CDR3 bases: TGTGCCAGCAGCCCGGCGGGACTAGCGGGGGGGGGTGAGCAGTACTTC.

This rearrangement joins TRBV29-1 to TRBJ2-3; D unclear. The CDR3 length is 15 residues. Per germline, CDR1 SQVTM and CDR2 ANQGSEA. The V and J ends lost 0 bases and 2 bases respectively, with 12 bases between them. The CDR3 DNA reads TGCAGCGTTGAAGATCTAGGGCTACCCACAGATACGCAGTATTTT. It yields the protein CSVEDLGLPTDTQYF.

This rearrangement joins TRBV4-2 to TRBJ2-1; D is tentatively TRBD1 or TRBD2 (6 bases each). The CDR3 extends over 16 amino acids. In germline, CDR1 is LGHNA, CDR2 YNFKEQ. The V end lost 3 bases, the J end lost 6 bases, and 18 bases lay between the germline ends. This chain's CDR3 is CASSQTRQGRSNEQFF. The CDR3 bases are TGTGCCAGCAGCCAGACCCGCCAGGGGAGGAGCAATGAGCAGTTCTTC.

The chain links TRBV19 to TRBJ1-1, with TRBD1 matching over 9 bases. The germline CDR1 and CDR2 sequences are LNHDA and SQIVND (reference sequence). The CDR3 contains 18 residues. With 5 bases clipped from V and 1 base from J, the junction kept 14 bases outside the gene matches. The CDR3, as DNA: TGTGCCAGTAGTTTCAAAACCTACAGGGGGCGAGGGAACACTGAAGCTTTCTTT. It specifies CASSFKTYRGRGNTEAFF.

The chain recombines TRBV7-9 with TRBJ1-4; 7 nucleotides line up with TRBD1. Germline CDR1 reads SEHNR; CDR2 reads FQNEAQ (reference sequence). J gave up 12 bases and V 3 bases, and 16 bases lay outside the gene matches. CDR3 length: 16 residues. As DNA, the CDR3 is TGTGCCAGCAGCTTGTCTCCGGGACAGCTCGTCCTTGAACTGTTTTTT. Protein product: CASSLSPGQLVLELFF.

This chain uses TRBV11-2 with TRBJ2-7; 7 nucleotides match TRBD1. CDR3 length equals 14 residues. Per germline, CDR1 SGHAT and CDR2 FQNNGV. J gave up 3 bases and V 5 bases, and 7 bases lay outside the gene matches. This chain's CDR3 is CASSPGQRLYEQYF. The CDR3 coding sequence is TGTGCCAGCAGCCCGGGACAGCGACTCTACGAGCAGTACTTC. Drawing the rest from reference TRBV11-2 and TRBJ2-7, the complete variable domain is EAGVAQSPRYKIIEKRQSVAFWCNPISGHATLYWYQQILGQGPKLLIQFQNNGVVDDSQLPKDRFSAERLKGVDSTLKIQPAKLEDSAVYLCASSPGQRLYEQYFGPGTRLTVT.

The chain joins TRBV28 to TRBJ2-1; tentative D call: TRBD1 (6 bases). The ends were cut back, 3 bases at V and 0 bases at J, with 12 bases in the middle. The CDR3 runs 16 residues. Per germline, CDR1 MDHEN and CDR2 SYDVKM. The CDR3 DNA sequence: TGTGCCAGCAGTTTTGGCGACAGGACCTCCTACAATGAGCAGTTCTTC. It specifies CASSFGDRTSYNEQFF.

J is TRBJ2-2 and V is TRBV27; no definite D call. The CDR3 sequence is 14 residues long. Trimming cost V 2 bases and J 7 bases, with 11 bases left between them. The germline CDR1 and CDR2 sequences are MNHEY and SMNVEV (reference sequence). In nucleotides, the CDR3 is TGTGCCAGCAGTTTAGTTTCCTACGGCGGGGAGCTGTTTTTT. Protein sequence: CASSLVSYGGELFF.

In this sample, this clone turned up a few times. The V call is TRBV9, the J call TRBJ2-2; D is ambiguous. The CDR3 consists of 11 residues. Trimming removed 5 bases from V and 5 bases from J, with 4 bases in between. The germline V gene has CDR1 SGDLS and CDR2 YYNGEE. CDR3 nucleotides: TGTGCCAGCAGTTATACCGGGGAGCTGTTTTTT. Encoded protein: CASSYTGELFF.

The chain couples TRBV2 to TRBJ1-1, with D hard to call. This CDR3 comprises 12 residues. V dropped 8 bases and J dropped 4 bases, with 11 bases sitting between them. Per germline, CDR1 SNHLY and CDR2 FYNNEI. Written as DNA, the CDR3 is TGTGCCAGCGACGCGGGTGGCACTGAAGCTTTCTTT. Encoded protein: CASDAGGTEAFF.

This clone was detected only once. This chain uses TRBV15 with TRBJ2-7; either TRBD1 or TRBD2 may supply D (5 bases each). CDR1 is LNHNV and CDR2 is YYDKDF in the germline V gene (reference sequence). The CDR3 totals 16 residues. Trimming cost V 0 bases and J 1 base, with 13 bases left between them. CDR3: CATSRDPGDRSYEQYF. Here the CDR3 DNA reads TGTGCCACCAGCAGAGATCCCGGGGACCGATCCTACGAGCAGTACTTC. The full variable domain, its missing parts supplied by reference TRBV15 and TRBJ2-7, is DAMVIQNPRYQVTQFGKPVTLSCSQTLNHNVMYWYQQKSSQAPKLLFHYYDKDFNNEADTPDNFQSRRPNTSFCFLDIRSPGLGDTAMYLCATSRDPGDRSYEQYFGPGTRLTVT.

The chain couples TRBV7-7 to TRBJ2-1; a possible D gene is TRBD1 (6 bases). The CDR3 totals 15 residues. Germline V CDR1 and CDR2: SSHAT, FNYEAQ (reference sequence). The V gene lost 2 bases and the J gene lost 6 bases, with 14 bases spanning the gap. The chain's CDR3 is CASSLTGGPSNEQFF. The CDR3 region has the DNA TGTGCCAGCAGCTTAACTGGGGGCCCTTCCAATGAGCAGTTCTTC.

The V call is TRBV9, the J call TRBJ2-1; D gene uncertain. Trimming stripped 7 bases from V and 7 bases from J, with 12 bases between. The germline V gene encodes CDR1 SGDLS and CDR2 YYNGEE. This CDR3 spans 12 amino acids. CDR3 bases: TGTGCCAGCGGTCTAGATTTGAATGAGCAGTTCTTC. It codes for CASGLDLNEQFF.

This clone was seen a handful of times. This rearrangement joins TRBV7-9 to TRBJ1-5; maybe TRBD1 (5 bases). The V gene lost 5 bases and the J gene lost 3 bases, with 14 bases spanning the gap. The CDR3 runs 15 residues. The germline CDR1 and CDR2 sequences are SEHNR and FQNEAQ (reference sequence). CDR3 nucleotide sequence: TGTGCCAGCAGCCCGCCGGGACTCATCAATCAGCCCCAGCATTTT. It yields the protein CASSPPGLINQPQHF.

This clone was seen a handful of times. CDR3 bases: TGTGCCAGTAGCCCAGCTATCTCCTACGAGCAGTACTTC. It yields the protein CASSPAISYEQYF. The chain couples TRBV19 to TRBJ2-7; D unclear. The CDR3 length is 13 residues. V gave up 6 bases and J gave up 0 bases, with 9 bases separating them. Germline lookup yields CDR1 LNHDA and CDR2 SQIVND (reference sequence).

The rearrangement uses TRBV7-9 and TRBJ1-2; TRBD1 matches at 8 bases. The CDR3 length is 15 residues. Trimming took 5 bases from V and 8 from J; bases not matched to a gene: 13. CDR1 is SEHNR, CDR2 FQNEAQ, per germline (reference sequence). The CDR3 coding sequence is TGTGCCAGCAGCGAAGACAATTACAGGGGGTTAGGCTACACCTTC. Protein product: CASSEDNYRGLGYTF.

V and J are TRBV11-2 and TRBJ1-3; D remains ambiguous. The length of the CDR3 is 13 residues. Germline CDR1 SGHAT, CDR2 FQNNGV. V lost 4 bases to trimming and J lost 0 bases, with 4 bases between them. CDR3: CASSSLSGNTIYF. The CDR3 region has the DNA TGTGCCAGCAGCTCTCTCTCTGGAAACACCATATATTTT.